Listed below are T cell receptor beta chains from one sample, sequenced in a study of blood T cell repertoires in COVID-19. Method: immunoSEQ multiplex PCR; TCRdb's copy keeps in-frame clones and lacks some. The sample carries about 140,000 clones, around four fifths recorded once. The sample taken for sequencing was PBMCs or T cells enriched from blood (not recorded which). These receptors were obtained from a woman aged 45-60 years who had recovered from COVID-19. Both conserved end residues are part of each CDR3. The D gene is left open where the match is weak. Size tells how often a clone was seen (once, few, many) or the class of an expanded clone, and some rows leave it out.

CDR3aa: CASSPDTLKQFF
CDR3nt: TGTGCCAGCAGCCCGGACACCCTCAAGCAGTTCTTC
j_gene: TRBJ2-1
d_gene: -
abundance: -
v_gene: TRBV12-3/TRBV12-4

CDR3aa: CASSFNQGNTEAFF
CDR3nt: TGCGCCAGCAGCTTTAATCAGGGGAACACTGAAGCTTTCTTT
j_gene: TRBJ1-1
d_gene: -
abundance: -
v_gene: TRBV5-1

CDR3aa: CASSGDRGPGELFF
CDR3nt: TGTGCCAGCAGTGGCGACAGGGGCCCCGGGGAGCTGTTTTTT
j_gene: TRBJ2-2
d_gene: TRBD1
abundance: once
v_gene: TRBV28

CDR3aa: CASSLTGPETQYF
CDR3nt: TGTGCCAGCAGCCTGACAGGGCCTGAGACCCAGTACTTC
j_gene: TRBJ2-5
d_gene: TRBD1
abundance: -
v_gene: TRBV2

CDR3aa: CASSPTFNYGYTF
CDR3nt: TGTGCCAGCAGCCCGACATTTAACTATGGCTACACCTTC
j_gene: TRBJ1-2
d_gene: -
abundance: -
v_gene: TRBV7-9

CDR3aa: CASSPSGYGYTF
CDR3nt: TGTGCCAGCAGCCCCTCCGGCTATGGCTACACCTTC
j_gene: TRBJ1-2
d_gene: -
abundance: few
v_gene: TRBV14

CDR3aa: CAISVAGTLYGYTF
CDR3nt: TGTGCCATCAGTGTGGCCGGGACATTGTATGGCTACACCTTC
j_gene: TRBJ1-2
d_gene: -
abundance: -
v_gene: TRBV10-3

CDR3aa: CASSLGPPGSYNEQFF
CDR3nt: TGTGCCAGCAGCTTAGGCCCGCCCGGCTCCTACAATGAGCAGTTCTTC
j_gene: TRBJ2-1
d_gene: -
abundance: -
v_gene: TRBV13

CDR3aa: CASSLSPIRDRGRGYTF
CDR3nt: TGTGCCAGCAGTTTATCCCCCATCCGGGACAGGGGGCGCGGCTACACCTTC
j_gene: TRBJ1-2
d_gene: TRBD1
abundance: few
v_gene: TRBV27

CDR3aa: CASSLLGGNTIYF
CDR3nt: TGTGCCAGCAGTTTACTCGGGGGAAACACCATATATTTT
j_gene: TRBJ1-3
d_gene: -
abundance: -
v_gene: TRBV12-3/TRBV12-4

CDR3aa: CASSDGQGLVYGYTF
CDR3nt: TGTGCCAGTAGCGACGGACAGGGGCTGGTCTATGGCTACACCTTC
j_gene: TRBJ1-2
d_gene: TRBD1
abundance: -
v_gene: TRBV19

CDR3aa: CASSDLQANYGYTF
CDR3nt: TGTGCCAGCAGTGATCTTCAGGCTAACTATGGCTACACCTTC
j_gene: TRBJ1-2
d_gene: -
abundance: -
v_gene: TRBV6-1

CDR3aa: CASSQTDRGYGYTF
CDR3nt: TGTGCCAGCAGCCAGACGGACAGAGGCTATGGCTACACCTTC
j_gene: TRBJ1-2
d_gene: -
abundance: once
v_gene: TRBV3-1/TRBV3-2

CDR3aa: CASSSGQIMNTEAFF
CDR3nt: TGTGCCAGCAGCTCAGGACAGATCATGAACACTGAAGCTTTCTTT
j_gene: TRBJ1-1
d_gene: -
abundance: -
v_gene: TRBV7-2

CDR3aa: CASTQGTAGNTIYF
CDR3nt: TGTGCCAGCACCCAAGGGACAGCTGGAAACACCATATATTTT
j_gene: TRBJ1-3
d_gene: TRBD1
abundance: few
v_gene: TRBV5-6

CDR3aa: CASSRDTSNQPQHF
CDR3nt: TGTGCCAGCAGCCGGGACACCTCAAATCAGCCCCAGCATTTT
j_gene: TRBJ1-5
d_gene: -
abundance: -
v_gene: TRBV28

CDR3aa: CASSLLAGGEYTQYF
CDR3nt: TGTGCCAGCAGCTTACTAGCGGGGGGAGAATATACGCAGTATTTT
j_gene: TRBJ2-3
d_gene: TRBD2
abundance: -
v_gene: TRBV7-3

CDR3aa: CASSFLQGGPGELFF
CDR3nt: TGTGCCAGCAGTTTTTTACAGGGCGGGCCCGGGGAGCTGTTTTTT
j_gene: TRBJ2-2
d_gene: -
abundance: -
v_gene: TRBV28

CDR3aa: CASSTPREGYGYTF
CDR3nt: TGTGCCAGCAGCACACCCAGGGAGGGCTATGGCTACACCTTC
j_gene: TRBJ1-2
d_gene: -
abundance: -
v_gene: TRBV28

CDR3aa: CASSEQRPTYNEQFF
CDR3nt: TGTGCCAGCAGTGAGCAGCGGCCGACTTACAATGAGCAGTTCTTC
j_gene: TRBJ2-1
d_gene: -
abundance: -
v_gene: TRBV2

CDR3aa: CASSPERTQYF
CDR3nt: TGTGCCAGCAGCCCGGAGCGGACCCAGTACTTC
j_gene: TRBJ2-5
d_gene: -
abundance: -
v_gene: TRBV2

CDR3aa: CASSPQGLTNEKLFF
CDR3nt: TGTGCCAGCAGCCCACAGGGGTTGACTAATGAAAAACTGTTTTTT
j_gene: TRBJ1-4
d_gene: TRBD1
abundance: -
v_gene: TRBV27

CDR3aa: CASSLVIGYTEAFF
CDR3nt: TGTGCCAGCAGTCTGGTGATCGGGTATACTGAAGCTTTCTTT
j_gene: TRBJ1-1
d_gene: -
abundance: -
v_gene: TRBV6-5

CDR3aa: CASSVRYSSYYGYTF
CDR3nt: TGTGCCAGCAGTGTTCGGTACAGCAGCTACTATGGCTACACCTTC
j_gene: TRBJ1-2
d_gene: -
abundance: -
v_gene: TRBV2

CDR3aa: CASSYGQMQPQHF
CDR3nt: TGTGCCAGCAGTTATGGACAGATGCAGCCCCAGCATTTT
j_gene: TRBJ1-5
d_gene: -
abundance: -
v_gene: TRBV28

CDR3aa: CASSYSLGTANEKLFF
CDR3nt: TGTGCCAGCAGTTACTCTTTAGGGACAGCTAATGAAAAACTGTTTTTT
j_gene: TRBJ1-4
d_gene: TRBD1
abundance: -
v_gene: TRBV6-5

CDR3aa: CASSPQGAHTQYF
CDR3nt: TGTGCCAGCAGTCCCCAGGGCGCTCATACGCAGTATTTT
j_gene: TRBJ2-3
d_gene: -
abundance: -
v_gene: TRBV6-5

CDR3aa: CASSFQDRGHSEQFF
CDR3nt: TGTGCCAGCAGCTTCCAGGACAGGGGACATAGCGAGCAGTTCTTC
j_gene: TRBJ2-1
d_gene: TRBD1
abundance: -
v_gene: TRBV7-8

CDR3aa: CRGGSGTEAFF
CDR3nt: TGCAGAGGGGGCTCGGGAACTGAAGCTTTCTTT
j_gene: TRBJ1-1
d_gene: TRBD1
abundance: -
v_gene: TRBV20-1

CDR3aa: CASSFDRAGANVLTF
CDR3nt: TGTGCCAGCAGCTTTGACAGGGCCGGGGCCAACGTCCTGACTTTC
j_gene: TRBJ2-6
d_gene: TRBD1
abundance: once
v_gene: TRBV11-2

CDR3aa: CAIGDSQGGNQPQHF
CDR3nt: TGTGCGATCGGCGACTCACAAGGGGGCAATCAGCCCCAGCATTTT
j_gene: TRBJ1-5
d_gene: -
abundance: -
v_gene: TRBV10-3

CDR3aa: CASSESLTDTQYF
CDR3nt: TGTGCCAGCAGTGAATCCCTCACAGATACGCAGTATTTT
j_gene: TRBJ2-3
d_gene: -
abundance: -
v_gene: TRBV2

CDR3aa: CASSQVEGAGGYTF
CDR3nt: TGTGCCAGCAGCCAAGTTGAGGGGGCAGGGGGCTACACCTTC
j_gene: TRBJ1-2
d_gene: TRBD1
abundance: -
v_gene: TRBV3-1/TRBV3-2

CDR3aa: CASSPQGYQPQHF
CDR3nt: TGTGCCAGCAGTCCCCAGGGGTATCAGCCCCAGCATTTT
j_gene: TRBJ1-5
d_gene: -
abundance: -
v_gene: TRBV2

CDR3aa: CASSSGQGAGWEYYGYTF
CDR3nt: TGCGCCAGCAGCTCCGGACAGGGGGCGGGATGGGAATATTATGGCTACACCTTC
j_gene: TRBJ1-2
d_gene: TRBD1
abundance: -
v_gene: TRBV5-1

CDR3aa: CARATGPNSGANVLTF
CDR3nt: TGTGCCAGGGCGACGGGTCCGAACTCTGGGGCCAACGTCCTGACTTTC
j_gene: TRBJ2-6
d_gene: -
abundance: -
v_gene: TRBV2

CDR3aa: CASSQEGQVRFSGELFF
CDR3nt: TGTGCCAGCAGCCAGGAGGGGCAGGTTCGGTTTTCCGGGGAGCTGTTTTTT
j_gene: TRBJ2-2
d_gene: -
abundance: once
v_gene: TRBV5-4

CDR3aa: CATSPTSGFTDTQYF
CDR3nt: TGTGCCACCAGCCCGACTAGCGGATTCACAGATACGCAGTATTTT
j_gene: TRBJ2-3
d_gene: TRBD2
abundance: -
v_gene: TRBV15

CDR3aa: CASRAVAGPGNTIYF
CDR3nt: TGTGCCAGCAGGGCCGTAGCGGGGCCTGGAAACACCATATATTTT
j_gene: TRBJ1-3
d_gene: -
abundance: -
v_gene: TRBV6-5

CDR3aa: CASRPRTGGPTANTGELFF
CDR3nt: TGTGCCAGCAGACCTAGGACAGGGGGCCCGACCGCCAACACCGGGGAGCTGTTTTTT
j_gene: TRBJ2-2
d_gene: TRBD1
abundance: -
v_gene: TRBV5-4

CDR3aa: CASSFRDTEAFF
CDR3nt: TGTGCCAGCAGTTTCAGGGACACTGAAGCTTTCTTT
j_gene: TRBJ1-1
d_gene: -
abundance: once
v_gene: TRBV28

CDR3aa: CASTPHFTRGSVNTEAFF
CDR3nt: TGTGCCAGCACCCCCCATTTCACAAGGGGCAGCGTTAACACTGAAGCTTTCTTT
j_gene: TRBJ1-1
d_gene: -
abundance: few
v_gene: TRBV3-1/TRBV3-2

CDR3aa: CASSGRGARGTGELFF
CDR3nt: TGTGCCAGCAGTGGGCGGGGGGCGAGAGGCACCGGGGAGCTGTTTTTT
j_gene: TRBJ2-2
d_gene: TRBD2
abundance: -
v_gene: TRBV2